These 18 T cell receptor beta chains were all obtained from the same sample, sequenced in a study of long-term antiretroviral therapy in people with HIV. Researchers ran immunoSEQ v3.0 at survey level. TCRdb's table, derived via immunoSEQ multiplex PCR, lists solely in-frame clones and lacks some. The sample contains 30,000 to 40,000 clones, nearly 95% of which appear only once. The source was unsorted PBMCs, collected around 5.4 years after starting antiretroviral therapy. The receptors were gathered from a woman between 45 and 65 years old with HIV.

The chain carries TRBV9 and TRBJ2-3, with TRBD2 matching over 13 bases. This CDR3 region has 16 residues. Germline V lookup: CDR1 SGDLS, CDR2 YYNGEE. J gave up 5 bases and V 4 bases, and 7 bases lay outside the gene matches. The CDR3 nucleotides are TGTGCCAGCAGCCCGCGACTAGCGGGGGGACGAGATACGCAGTATTTT. This encodes CASSPRLAGGRDTQYF. Complete variable domain (other parts from reference TRBV9 and TRBJ2-3): DSGVTQTPKHLITATGQRVTLRCSPRSGDLSVYWYQQSLDQGLQFLIQYYNGEERAKGNILERFSAQQFPDLHSELNLSSLELGDSALYFCASSPRLAGGRDTQYFGPGTRLTVL.

V is TRBV25-1 and J is TRBJ1-4; possibly TRBD1 for D (5 bases). This CDR3 region has 15 residues. Looked up from germline, CDR1 is MGHDK and CDR2 is SYGVNS. The ends were cut back, 0 bases at V and 5 bases at J, with 10 bases in the middle. In nucleotides, the CDR3 is TGTGCCAGCAGTGAATACCGAGGGGCAAATGAAAAACTGTTTTTT. It translates to CASSEYRGANEKLFF.

The chain joins TRBV28 to TRBJ1-2; tentatively, D is TRBD1 (6 bases). The CDR3 sequence is 13 residues long. From germline, CDR1 is MDHEN and CDR2 SYDVKM. V dropped 8 bases and J dropped 4 bases, with 14 bases sitting between them. The CDR3 DNA sequence: TGTGCCAGCGCTCAATCGACAGGCTATGGCTACACCTTC. It encodes CASAQSTGYGYTF.

This rearrangement joins TRBV7-8 to TRBJ1-5, with 8 bases that match TRBD1. Trimming removed 0 bases from V and 4 bases from J; junction bases left unmatched: 2. CDR3 size: 15 residues. CDR1 is SGHVS and CDR2 is FQNEAQ in the germline V gene. CDR3 amino acids: CASSLARTGNQPQHF. CDR3 coding DNA: TGTGCCAGCAGCTTAGCGAGGACAGGGAATCAGCCCCAGCATTTT.

This clone was recorded only once. The rearrangement joins TRBV7-8 to TRBJ1-6; perhaps TRBD1 as D (6 bases). Deletions cut 1 base from V and 6 bases from J, with 10 bases between. From germline, CDR1 is SGHVS and CDR2 FQNEAQ. The CDR3 has 15 amino acids. The CDR3 spells CASSLGTGRNSPLHF. CDR3 DNA sequence: TGTGCCAGCAGCTTAGGAACAGGGCGTAATTCACCCCTCCACTTT.

This clone was seen a few times. J is TRBJ2-2 and V is TRBV6-4, with no clear D. This CDR3 comprises 15 residues. The V gene lost 3 bases and the J gene lost 6 bases, with 14 bases spanning the gap. Germline values: CDR1 MRHNA, CDR2 SNTAGT. For the CDR3, the DNA is TGTGCCAGCAGTGAATCAGGCATATCGTCCGGGGAGCTGTTTTTT. Amino acids: CASSESGISSGELFF.

The chain joins TRBV2 to TRBJ1-2; D is possibly TRBD1 (5 bases). Germline V gives CDR1 SNHLY, CDR2 FYNNEI. V lost 7 bases, J lost 5 bases, and 17 bases lay in between. The CDR3 is 14 amino acids. The CDR3 DNA reads TGTGCCAGCATCCCACGGGGGGTAGGTTATGGCTACACCTTC. Translated, it gives CASIPRGVGYGYTF.

This chain uses TRBV7-3 with TRBJ2-3; D not certain. V lost 1 base, J lost 6 bases, and 11 bases lay in between. CDR1 and CDR2 (germline): SGHTA, FQGTGA. This CDR3 region has 14 residues. CDR3 nucleotides: TGTGCCAGCAGCTTAAAGGTCGACCCGGATACGCAGTATTTT. Translated, it gives CASSLKVDPDTQYF.

The genes are TRBV6-5 and TRBJ1-1; 7 positions agree with TRBD1. Trimming cost V 6 bases and J 2 bases; bases outside gene matches: 9. Germline-derived CDR1 and CDR2 are MNHEY and SVGAGI. The CDR3 has 15 residues. This CDR3 is CASSPQGVPNTEAFF. CDR3 nucleotide sequence: TGTGCCAGCAGCCCCCAGGGGGTCCCTAACACTGAAGCTTTCTTT.

The gene calls are TRBV5-4 and TRBJ1-2; 8 nucleotides agree with TRBD1. The V segment lost 0 bases and the J segment 10 bases; nucleotides outside the gene matches: 11. The CDR3 has 15 amino acids. Germline V gene data show CDR1 as SGHNT and CDR2 as YYREEE (reference sequence). CDR3 DNA: TGTGCCAGCAGCTTGGTGCAGACAGGGGTTGGACTCTACACCTTC. Protein: CASSLVQTGVGLYTF.

This clone was recorded only once. The chain is built from TRBV1 and TRBJ2-7; the tabulated D call, TRBD2, remains unverified against the DNA. TRBV1 is listed as a pseudogene. The CDR3 runs to 20 residues. The CDR3 protein is CTSSHKDPPGGGSPSYEQYF. The CDR3 DNA is TGCACCAGCAGCCACAAAGATCCCCCGGGTGGGGGGTCACCCTCCTACGAGCAGTACTTC.

V is TRBV29-1 and J is TRBJ1-1, with 8 nucleotides matching TRBD1. Germline V CDR1 and CDR2: SQVTM, ANQGSEA. Trimming at V came to 7 bases and at J to 5 bases, leaving 12 bases not matched to a gene. This CDR3 has 14 amino acids. DNA for the CDR3: TGCAGCGCACCTACAGGGGGTTCGGGTACTGAAGCTTTCTTT. It is translated as CSAPTGGSGTEAFF.

Points on this clone: A read error may produce the germline difference seen at one junction end. The chain uses TRBV7-7 and TRBJ2-1; TRBD2 matches at 13 bases. This CDR3 is 17 amino acids long. The germline V gene has CDR1 SSHAT and CDR2 FNYEAQ (reference sequence). The DNA of the CDR3 is TGTGCTAGCAGCTCAGGGACTAGCGGGGCCGCCTACAATGAGCAGTTCTTC. It is translated as CASSSGTSGAAYNEQFF.

This clone was found once. The chain employs TRBV7-9 and TRBJ1-4; a weak D match, TRBD1 (6 bases). Trimming left V 8 bases short and J 2 bases short, with 15 bases between. Germline V gene sequence: CDR1 SEHNR, CDR2 FQNEAQ (reference sequence). The length of the CDR3 is 15 residues. For the CDR3, the DNA is TGTGCCAGCCGAGGGGGGGCGCTTACTAATGAAAAACTGTTTTTT. Its protein product is CASRGGALTNEKLFF.

J is TRBJ2-2 and V is TRBV10-1, with D possibly TRBD2 on 5 matching bases. CDR1 is WNHNN, CDR2 SYGVQD, per germline (reference sequence). CDR3 length equals 13 residues. V was pared by 8 bases and J by 5 bases, with 12 bases between. This CDR3 reads CASGLTRTGELFF. For the CDR3, the DNA is TGCGCCAGCGGATTAACTAGGACCGGGGAGCTGTTTTTT.

This chain joins TRBV5-5 and TRBJ1-6; D is undetermined. The V end was cut by 0 bases, the J end by 7 bases, with 11 bases between. Germline lookup yields CDR1 SGHKS and CDR2 YYEKEE (reference sequence). This CDR3 comprises 15 residues. CDR3 protein: CASSLVSAPNSPLHF. The DNA of the CDR3 is TGTGCCAGCAGCTTGGTATCGGCCCCCAATTCACCCCTCCACTTT.

The V gene is TRBV6-6, the J gene TRBJ2-7; no reliable D call. V was pared by 3 bases and J by 5 bases, with 8 bases between. CDR3 length equals 12 residues. Germline lookup yields CDR1 MNHNY and CDR2 SVGAGI (reference sequence). CDR3 in DNA: TGTGCCAGCAGTTATTGGGTGGACGAGCAGTACTTC. It translates to CASSYWVDEQYF.

This clone was recorded once. The chain combines TRBV4-2 with TRBJ1-4, with TRBD1 identical over 8 bases. V was pared by 5 bases and J by 2 bases, with 7 bases of the junction left unmatched. Germline V gives CDR1 LGHNA, CDR2 YNFKEQ. This CDR3 comprises 16 residues. The CDR3 region has the DNA TGTGCCAGCAGCACCCGGACAGGGAGGACTAATGAAAAACTGTTTTTT. Its translation is CASSTRTGRTNEKLFF.